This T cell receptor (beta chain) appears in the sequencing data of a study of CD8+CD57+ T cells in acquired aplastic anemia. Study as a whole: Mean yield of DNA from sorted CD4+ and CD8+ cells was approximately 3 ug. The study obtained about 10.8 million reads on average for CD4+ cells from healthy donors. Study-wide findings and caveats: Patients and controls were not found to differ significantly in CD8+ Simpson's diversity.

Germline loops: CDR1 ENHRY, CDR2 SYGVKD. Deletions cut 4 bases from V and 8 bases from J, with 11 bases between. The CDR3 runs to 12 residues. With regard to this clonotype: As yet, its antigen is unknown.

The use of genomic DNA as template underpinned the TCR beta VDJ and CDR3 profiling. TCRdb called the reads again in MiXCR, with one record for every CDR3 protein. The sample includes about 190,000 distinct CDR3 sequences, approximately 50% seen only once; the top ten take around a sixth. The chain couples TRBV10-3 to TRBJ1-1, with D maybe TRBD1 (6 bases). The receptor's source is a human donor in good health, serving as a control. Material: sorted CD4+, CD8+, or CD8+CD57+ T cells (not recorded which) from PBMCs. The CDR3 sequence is CAISGTGLEAFF. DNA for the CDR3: TGTGCCATCAGTGGTACAGGGCTAGAAGCTTTCTTT.